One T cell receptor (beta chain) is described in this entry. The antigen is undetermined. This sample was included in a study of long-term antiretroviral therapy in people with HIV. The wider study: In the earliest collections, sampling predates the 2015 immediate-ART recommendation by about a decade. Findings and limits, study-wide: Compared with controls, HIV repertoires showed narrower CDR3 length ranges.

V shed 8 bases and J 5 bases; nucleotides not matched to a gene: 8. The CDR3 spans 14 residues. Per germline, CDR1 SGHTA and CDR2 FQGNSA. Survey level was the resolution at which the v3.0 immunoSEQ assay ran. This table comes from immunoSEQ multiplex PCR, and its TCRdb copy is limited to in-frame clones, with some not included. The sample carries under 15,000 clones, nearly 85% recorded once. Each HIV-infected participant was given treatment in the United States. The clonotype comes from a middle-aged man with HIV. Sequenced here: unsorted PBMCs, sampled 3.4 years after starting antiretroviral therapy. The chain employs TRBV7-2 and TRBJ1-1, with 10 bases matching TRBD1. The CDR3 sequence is CASCKTGGITEAFF. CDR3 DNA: TGTGCCAGCTGTAAGACAGGGGGCATTACTGAAGCTTTCTTT.